Only a few counts were recorded for the clone carrying this T cell receptor beta chain. How the authors handled the data: How many nucleated cells were present was estimated from reference gene primer amplification. Produced via immunoSEQ multiplex PCR; TCRdb's table is partial and in-frame only. V, J and clone size derive from that table, while D and trimming were established from the DNA sequence. The sample lists about 260,000 clones, about 85% occurring once. The data originate from a study of blood T cell repertoires in COVID-19. Study context: COVID-19 samples from acute and convalescent phases originated in the United States, Italy and Spain. PBMCs, B-cell-depleted T cells, or T cells provided the cDNA or gDNA that made up the material.

The CDR3 is made up of 17 amino acids. The V segment lost 2 bases and the J segment 0 bases; nucleotides outside the gene matches: 9. Germline CDR1 and CDR2: MGHRA and YSYEKL. What was sequenced was peripheral blood. The chain employs TRBV4-1 and TRBJ2-7, with 8 nucleotides matching TRBD1. This TCR was recovered from a man aged 55 to 70 who had recovered from COVID-19. The CDR3 DNA reads as TGCGCCAGCAGCCAATTCCAACAGGGGGGAGCCTCCTACGAGCAGTACTTC. The encoded protein is CASSQFQQGGASYEQYF.